These 18 T cell receptor beta chains were sequenced from one sample in a study of identifying expanded T cells in peripheral blood. This table comes from immunoSEQ multiplex PCR, and its TCRdb copy is limited to in-frame clones, with some not included. Here the sample spans roughly 86,000 clones, roughly 84% being singletons. The specimen was blood. These receptor sequences come from a person between 18 and 75 years old in good health.

The chain uses TRBV4-3 and TRBJ2-6, with D possibly matching TRBD2 (5 bases). The germline CDR1 and CDR2 sequences are LGHNA and YSLEER. Trimming left V 0 bases short and J 0 bases short, with 15 bases between. The CDR3 sequence is 19 residues long. The CDR3 is CASSQDRGRRFSGANVLTF. The CDR3, as DNA: TGCGCCAGCAGCCAAGATAGAGGACGGAGGTTCTCTGGGGCCAACGTCCTGACTTTC.

The V and J genes are TRBV5-1 and TRBJ2-5; D possibly matches TRBD1 or TRBD2 (5 bases each). The CDR3 has 14 residues. Trimming cost V 4 bases and J 5 bases, with 15 bases left between them. The germline V gene has CDR1 SGHRS and CDR2 YFSETQ. This CDR3 is CASSPGMGVETQYF. The CDR3 DNA reads as TGCGCCAGCAGCCCCGGGATGGGGGTGGAGACCCAGTACTTC.

CDR3 sequence (DNA): TGTGCCAGCAGTTGGACAGCCGGTAACAACTATGGCTACACCTTC. This gives the protein CASSWTAGNNYGYTF. This chain joins TRBV6-5 and TRBJ1-2; weak D call: TRBD1 (6 bases). V was cut by 4 bases and J by 2 bases, with 14 bases left in between. CDR1 and CDR2 from the germline V gene are MNHEY and SVGAGI. CDR3 length: 15 residues.

The gene calls are TRBV7-9 and TRBJ2-1; D not resolved. CDR3 length equals 16 residues. V was clipped by 3 bases and J by 4 bases, with 16 bases between them. The germline V gene has CDR1 SEHNR and CDR2 FQNEAQ (reference sequence). The CDR3: CASSFPPSAVYNEQFF. The CDR3 DNA reads as TGTGCCAGCAGCTTCCCCCCCTCCGCGGTATACAATGAGCAGTTCTTC.

This rearrangement joins TRBV5-1 to TRBJ2-1; 13 positions agree with TRBD2. The J segment lost 6 bases and the V segment lost 4 bases, leaving 4 bases of the junction unmatched. This CDR3 region has 15 residues. Per the germline V gene, CDR1 is SGHRS and CDR2 is YFSETQ. CDR3 sequence (DNA): TGCGCCAGCAGCCCGGGACTAGCGGGGAGCAATGAGCAGTTCTTC. Protein product: CASSPGLAGSNEQFF.

The chain uses TRBV19 and TRBJ1-2; weak D call: TRBD1 (5 bases). There are 16 residues in the CDR3. The germline V and J ends were trimmed by 7 bases and 6 bases, with 24 bases remaining between them. From germline, CDR1 is LNHDA and CDR2 SQIVND (reference sequence). DNA of the CDR3: TGTGCCAGTATGAGTCCGACCAGGGAATCCGCGAATGGCTACACCTTC. Translation: CASMSPTRESANGYTF.

The V gene is TRBV7-2, the J gene TRBJ1-4; 7 bases align to TRBD1. The ends lost 5 bases at V and 8 bases at J; junction bases unmatched: 11. CDR1 is SGHTA, CDR2 FQGNSA, per germline. This CDR3 has 15 amino acids. The CDR3 DNA is TGTGCCAGCAGCGCTCAGGGGGTCCCGGGGGAAAAACTGTTTTTT. This translates into CASSAQGVPGEKLFF.

In its sample, this clone was seen once. The chain carries TRBV7-9 and TRBJ1-2, with a weak D call TRBD1 (5 bases). Deletions cut 5 bases from V and 0 bases from J, with 13 bases between. The CDR3 extends over 15 amino acids. In germline, CDR1 is SEHNR, CDR2 FQNEAQ (reference sequence). CDR3 bases: TGTGCCAGCAGCCCCGGGACCGCAGCTAACTATGGCTACACCTTC. It specifies CASSPGTAANYGYTF. The full variable domain, completed using reference TRBV7-9 and TRBJ1-2, is DTGVSQNPRHKITKRGQNVTFRCDPISEHNRLYWYRQTLGQGPEFLTYFQNEAQLEKSRLLSDRFSAERPKGSFSTLEIQRTEQGDSAMYLCASSPGTAANYGYTFGSGTRLTVV.

Within the sample, this clone is medium-sized. The chain is built from TRBV5-1 and TRBJ2-2; D is ambiguous. The germline CDR1 and CDR2 sequences are SGHRS and YFSETQ. Trimming removed 0 bases at V and 6 bases at J, with 12 bases between. The CDR3 is 15 amino acids. The CDR3 here is CASSLATLDAGELFF. In nucleotides, the CDR3 is TGCGCCAGCAGCTTGGCCACATTAGATGCCGGGGAGCTGTTTTTT.

The rearrangement uses TRBV10-2 and TRBJ2-5; unclear D gene. The CDR3 runs to 13 residues. Trimming stripped 5 bases from V and 2 bases from J, with 9 bases between. The germline V gene has CDR1 WSHSY and CDR2 SAAADI. CDR3 in amino acids: CASSLDVQETQYF. In DNA form, the CDR3 reads TGCGCCAGCAGTCTGGACGTACAAGAGACCCAGTACTTC.

The chain links TRBV5-1 to TRBJ2-2; unclear D gene. V was shortened by 0 bases and J by 2 bases, with 8 bases between the two germline ends. Germline values: CDR1 SGHRS, CDR2 YFSETQ. The CDR3 runs to 15 residues. This CDR3 reads CASSLATVNTGELFF. The CDR3 DNA reads TGCGCCAGCAGCTTGGCTACAGTAAACACCGGGGAGCTGTTTTTT.

The CDR3 here is CASSLADTYGYTF. The DNA of the CDR3 is TGTGCCAGCAGTTTGGCAGATACCTATGGCTACACCTTC. The V call is TRBV6-5, the J call TRBJ1-2; no clear D gene. The CDR3 has 13 amino acids. Trimming removed 4 bases from V and 4 bases from J, with 10 bases in between. CDR1 is MNHEY, CDR2 SVGAGI, per germline.

The chain uses TRBV5-4 and TRBJ2-7; D is ambiguous. The V gene lost 4 bases and the J gene lost 2 bases, with 13 bases spanning the gap. Germline loops: CDR1 SGHNT, CDR2 YYREEE (reference sequence). The CDR3 is made up of 14 amino acids. In DNA, the CDR3 is TGTGCCAGCAGCGTCGGACCGAGTACCTACGAGCAGTACTTC. Translated: CASSVGPSTYEQYF.

Turning to this clone: With a much larger clone just one base away, this may be a read error. The CDR3 bases are TGTGCCAGCAGTGAGGGGGGGGGCTACACCTTC. Translation gives CASSEGGGYTF. V and J are TRBV6-1 and TRBJ1-2, with D tentatively TRBD1 (5 bases). Germline values: CDR1 MNHNS, CDR2 SASEGT. V was trimmed by 3 bases and J by 8 bases, leaving 7 bases between them. The CDR3 contains 11 residues.

The chain recombines TRBV11-2 with TRBJ1-6; no clear D gene. The CDR3 runs 13 residues. V lost 1 base and J 9 bases, leaving 7 bases between the germline ends. Germline V CDR1 and CDR2: SGHAT, FQNNGV. The CDR3 DNA reads as TGTGCCAGCAGCTTAGCGGGCCGTTCACCCCTCCACTTT. Amino acid sequence: CASSLAGRSPLHF.

This clone was seen only a few times. The chain couples TRBV27 to TRBJ1-1; 12 bases map to TRBD1. The junction had 20 bases not matched to a gene; V was cut back by 6 bases and J by 6 bases. This CDR3 contains 19 residues. Germline V CDR1 and CDR2: MNHEY, SMNVEV (reference sequence). The CDR3 region has the DNA TGTGCCAGCAGCCCTCGGGTCCCCCCGGGACAGGGGGCGTTGGCTGAAGCTTTCTTT. Residues: CASSPRVPPGQGALAEAFF.

This clone has only a few counts. This chain links TRBV5-4 with TRBJ1-1; D unclear. Germline CDR1 reads SGHNT; CDR2 reads YYREEE (reference sequence). The CDR3 is made up of 14 amino acids. V lost 4 bases, J lost 2 bases, and 12 bases lay in between. Written as DNA, the CDR3 is TGTGCCAGCAGCACGAGGCTGCTCAACACTGAAGCTTTCTTT. Translation gives CASSTRLLNTEAFF.

The rearrangement links TRBV30 to TRBJ1-2, with unresolved D. The V gene's germline CDR1 is GTSNPN and CDR2 SVGIG (reference sequence). The CDR3 runs 14 residues. Trimming stripped 1 base from V and 8 bases from J, with 17 bases between. CDR3 region: CAWSGNTGSAGYTF. The CDR3 nucleotides read TGTGCCTGGAGTGGGAACACGGGGTCAGCGGGCTACACCTTC. The full variable domain, its missing parts supplied by reference TRBV30 and TRBJ1-2, is SQTIHQWPATLVQPVGSPLSLECTVEGTSNPNLYWYRQAAGRGLQLLFYSVGIGQISSEVPQNLSASRPQDRQFILSSKKLLLSDSGFYLCAWSGNTGSAGYTFGSGTRLTVV.